This entry lists 15 T cell receptor beta chains sequenced from one sample in a study of metastatic and nonmetastatic thyroid tumors (dated by TCRdb to 2019 to 2021). None of the patients had been given any treatment before thyroid surgery. Library construction relied on PCR. The listed sequencing device is Illumina HiSeq 4000. TCRdb reanalyzed the raw reads on its own, using fastp at Q25 for trimming and MiXCR for clone calling, and kept in-frame beta chains. Present in this sample are over 30,000 clones, 18% of which were seen just once. The ten largest account for 12% of the sample. What was sequenced was blood. These receptors were taken from a male donor with papillary thyroid cancer or a benign thyroid nodule (not recorded which). Some clones in this sample may be carry-over from other donors' samples.

This clone has a count of ten or more. The chain links TRBV30 to TRBJ1-5, with D tentatively TRBD1 (5 bases). The CDR3 spans 13 residues. Germline V gives CDR1 GTSNPN, CDR2 SVGIG (reference sequence). V lost 4 bases to trimming and J lost 8 bases, with 15 bases between them. CDR3 sequence reads: CAWTPGRGEPQHF. CDR3 nucleotides: TGTGCCTGGACCCCGGGGAGGGGAGAGCCCCAGCATTTT.

This clone ranks as medium-sized (0.01 to 0.1%). This chain links TRBV6-4 with TRBJ2-1, with 7 bases lining up with TRBD2. The germline V gene has CDR1 MRHNA and CDR2 SNTAGT. CDR3 length equals 14 residues. With V trimmed by 6 bases and J by 8 bases, 10 bases remained unmatched. The CDR3 is CASSPKSGAHEQFF. CDR3 sequence (DNA): TGTGCCAGCAGCCCGAAGAGCGGGGCCCATGAGCAGTTCTTC.

At least ten counts were recorded for this clone. The rearrangement links TRBV12-3 or TRBV12-4 to TRBJ1-2, with a possible D match to TRBD1 (6 bases). The V gene lost 3 bases and the J gene lost 7 bases, with 12 bases spanning the gap. The CDR3 contains 13 residues. The CDR3 here is CASSLAGAGGYTF. CDR3 sequence (DNA): TGTGCCAGCAGTTTGGCGGGGGCCGGTGGCTACACCTTC.

This clone has at least ten counts. The chain carries TRBV12-3 or TRBV12-4 and TRBJ2-2; D unresolved. The CDR3 totals 13 residues. Trimming left V 0 bases short and J 5 bases short, with 4 bases between. The CDR3 DNA sequence: TGTGCCAGCAGTTTAGCCCGGACCGGGGAGCTGTTTTTT. It translates to CASSLARTGELFF.

This clone showed up just once. The chain carries TRBV7-2 and TRBJ1-3; no reliable D call. Germline loops: CDR1 SGHTA, CDR2 FQGNSA. The CDR3 runs to 14 residues. V dropped 3 bases and J dropped 2 bases, with 8 bases sitting between them. The DNA of the CDR3 is TGTGCCAGCAGCTTGGGTTCCGCTGGAAACACCATATATTTT. This codes for CASSLGSAGNTIYF.

By proportion, this clone is medium-sized. The CDR3 nucleotides are TGTGCCAGCAGTTACTCGGGACAGGACTATGGCTACACCTTC. It specifies CASSYSGQDYGYTF. The chain has TRBV6-5 and TRBJ1-2; 8 nucleotides agree with TRBD1. The CDR3 covers 14 residues. Germline V gives CDR1 MNHEY, CDR2 SVGAGI. The trim removed 0 bases at V and 3 bases at J, leaving 0 bases unmatched.

The chain combines TRBV30 with TRBJ2-7, with D unresolved. V lost 5 bases and J lost 0, with 8 bases in between. Germline V gene data show CDR1 as GTSNPN and CDR2 as SVGIG (reference sequence). This CDR3 is 12 amino acids long. The CDR3 sequence is CAWSFSSYEQYF. CDR3 DNA sequence: TGTGCCTGGTCTTTTAGCTCCTACGAGCAGTACTTC.

This clone was recorded at least ten times. The CDR3 reads CASSLSVSGHEQFF. The CDR3 DNA reads TGTGCCAGCAGTTTATCGGTGTCGGGGCATGAGCAGTTCTTC. V is TRBV28 and J is TRBJ2-1; D is tentatively TRBD1 or TRBD2 (5 bases each). The CDR3 loop spans 14 amino acids. Germline values: CDR1 MDHEN, CDR2 SYDVKM. Trimming left V 1 base short and J 8 bases short, with 12 bases between.

Sample share makes this clone medium-sized (0.01 to 0.1%). This chain connects TRBV6-2 or TRBV6-3 to TRBJ2-7; TRBD1 aligns across 7 bases. Germline CDR1 and CDR2: MNHEY and SVGEGT. Trimming removed 6 bases from V and 6 bases from J; junction bases left unmatched: 14. CDR3 size: 15 residues. The CDR3 bases are TGTGCCAGCAGACGGGACAGCGCAACCCCAGGCGAGCAGTACTTC. This translates into CASRRDSATPGEQYF.

This clone is deemed medium-sized. This chain connects TRBV6-9 to TRBJ2-2; TRBD1 might be the D (6 bases). Germline values: CDR1 MNHGY, CDR2 SVAAGI. The length of the CDR3 is 15 residues. Trimming removed 6 bases at V and 6 bases at J, with 17 bases between. In DNA form, the CDR3 reads TGTGCCAGCAGCACAAACAGGGAACACGCCGGGGAGCTGTTTTTT. Residues: CASSTNREHAGELFF.

J is TRBJ1-5 and V is TRBV6-1; weak D call: TRBD1 (5 bases). Trimming removed 4 bases at V and 1 base at J, with 11 bases between. The CDR3 has 15 residues. Germline values: CDR1 MNHNS, CDR2 SASEGT. In DNA form, the CDR3 reads TGTGCCAGCAGTGCTCACCGGGACAGCAATCAGCCCCAGCATTTT. Protein product: CASSAHRDSNQPQHF.

The chain employs TRBV10-3 and TRBJ1-2; TRBD1 might be the D (5 bases). CDR1 is ENHRY and CDR2 is SYGVKD in the germline V gene. The ends were cut back, 6 bases at V and 4 bases at J, with 15 bases in the middle. The CDR3 has 14 residues. The CDR3 DNA sequence: TGTGCCATCAGGCTCGTGGGACGGTTCTATGGCTACACCTTC. It encodes CAIRLVGRFYGYTF.

This clone was seen at least ten times. This sequence joins TRBV3-1 and TRBJ2-2; possibly TRBD1 for D (5 bases). This CDR3 contains 12 residues. CDR1 and CDR2 from the germline V gene are LGHDT and YNNKEL (reference sequence). V was clipped by 4 bases and J by 7 bases, with 7 bases between them. The CDR3 reads CASSPQGGELFF. CDR3 nucleotides: TGTGCCAGCAGCCCGCAGGGCGGGGAGCTGTTTTTT. Combining the CDR3 with reference TRBV3-1 and TRBJ2-2 gives the whole variable domain DTAVSQTPKYLVTQMGNDKSIKCEQNLGHDTMYWYKQDSKKFLKIMFSYNNKELIINETVPNRFSPKSPDKAHLNLHINSLELGDSAVYFCASSPQGGELFFGEGSRLTVL.

Many counts were recorded for this clone. The V gene is TRBV20-1, the J gene TRBJ2-1; TRBD2 aligns across 9 bases. This CDR3 has 18 residues. Germline-derived CDR1 and CDR2 are DFQATT and SNEGSKA (reference sequence). The V gene end was trimmed by 3 bases and the J gene end by 9 bases; junction bases not matched to a gene: 21. DNA for the CDR3: TGCAGTGCTAGCCCCCCCGGAGTTAGCGGGGGATGGGGCACTGAGCAGTTCTTC. Encoded protein: CSASPPGVSGGWGTEQFF.

This sequence joins TRBV20-1 and TRBJ2-3, with D perhaps matching TRBD2 (5 bases). This CDR3 is 16 amino acids long. Germline CDR1 is DFQATT and CDR2 is SNEGSKA (reference sequence). Trimming took 0 bases from V and 2 from J, leaving 15 bases between them. The CDR3 region has the DNA TGCAGTGCTAGAGATTCATCGAGGGCCTCCACAGATACGCAGTATTTT. It translates to CSARDSSRASTDTQYF.